The 22 T cell receptor beta chains below were found in one sample sequenced in a study of cytomegalovirus exposure and HLA in healthy donors. The primer mix had 60 Vbeta and 13 Jbeta primers. TCRdb's copy holds only in-frame clones and misses some; the assay was immunoSEQ multiplex PCR. The repertoire holds 110,000 to 150,000 clones, with roughly 73% as singletons. What was sequenced was PBMCs. The source is a middle-aged man in good health and CMV-seronegative.

This clone has a handful of counts. The DNA for the CDR3 is TGTGCCAGCAGCTCGGGGCCCGGCGGGGGCAAAAAAGCTTTCTTT. Amino acid sequence: CASSSGPGGGKKAFF. The V gene is TRBV5-6, the J gene TRBJ1-1; D may be TRBD1 (6 bases). The CDR3 covers 15 residues. The germline V gene encodes CDR1 SGHDT and CDR2 YYEEEE. Trimming left V 3 bases short and J 9 bases short, with 21 bases between.

This chain joins TRBV18 and TRBJ2-3; 7 positions match TRBD1. Germline CDR1 KGHSH, CDR2 LQKENI. This CDR3 is built from 14 residues. The V and J ends lost 3 bases and 2 bases, in that order; junction bases with no gene match: 2. In DNA form, the CDR3 reads TGTGCCAGCTCACCGGGACAGATCACAGATACGCAGTATTTT. The encoded protein is CASSPGQITDTQYF.

The CDR3 is CASSRGGKANYGYTF. The CDR3 DNA follows: TGTGCCAGTAGTCGCGGGGGCAAGGCTAACTATGGCTACACCTTC. V and J are TRBV19 and TRBJ1-2, with D possibly being TRBD1 (6 bases). Germline CDR1 LNHDA, CDR2 SQIVND (reference sequence). The V and J ends lost 5 bases and 0 bases respectively, with 13 bases between them. The CDR3 contains 15 residues.

V is TRBV27 and J is TRBJ2-3, with D tentatively TRBD1 (5 bases). V was cut by 6 bases and J by 0 bases, with 13 bases left in between. Germline V gene lookup returns CDR1 MNHEY and CDR2 SMNVEV (reference sequence). CDR3 length equals 15 residues. CDR3 DNA sequence: TGTGCCAGCAGCGCCCGACAGACTAGCACAGATACGCAGTATTTT. This gives the protein CASSARQTSTDTQYF.

This clone was recorded a few times. CDR3 amino acids: CASSSGHPRDGYTF. The CDR3 DNA reads as TGTGCCAGCAGTTCGGGACACCCTCGGGATGGCTACACCTTC. The rearrangement uses TRBV27 and TRBJ1-2; D is possibly TRBD1 (6 bases). V lost 4 bases to trimming and J lost 6 bases, with 15 bases between them. This CDR3 comprises 14 residues. The germline CDR1 and CDR2 sequences are MNHEY and SMNVEV (reference sequence).

The chain couples TRBV19 to TRBJ1-2; 7 nucleotides align to TRBD1. CDR3 size: 16 residues. The germline gives CDR1 LNHDA, CDR2 SQIVND (reference sequence). V gave up 2 bases and J gave up 1 base; unmatched junction bases: 7. CDR3 amino acids: CASSIFSGQLNYGYTF. CDR3 nucleotide sequence: TGTGCCAGTAGTATATTCTCGGGACAGCTTAACTATGGCTACACCTTC.

The V gene is TRBV5-1, the J gene TRBJ1-1, with 7 bases matching TRBD1. This CDR3 contains 13 residues. The V gene end was trimmed by 7 bases and the J gene end by 0 bases; junction bases not matched to a gene: 3. Germline values: CDR1 SGHRS, CDR2 YFSETQ. DNA for the CDR3: TGCGCCAGCTCGACAGGGATGAACACTGAAGCTTTCTTT. This encodes CASSTGMNTEAFF.

V is TRBV18 and J is TRBJ1-1; 11 bases are a match to TRBD1. This CDR3 contains 17 residues. Trimming at V came to 3 bases and at J to 4 bases, leaving 10 bases not matched to a gene. CDR1 is KGHSH, CDR2 LQKENI, per germline. CDR3 sequence reads: CASSPAGQGGSITEAFF. The CDR3 nucleotides read TGTGCCAGCTCACCCGCGGGACAGGGGGGGAGTATCACTGAAGCTTTCTTT. Based on the CDR3 plus reference TRBV18 and TRBJ1-1, the full variable domain is NAGVMQNPRHLVRRRGQEARLRCSPMKGHSHVYWYRQLPEEGLKFMVYLQKENIIDESGMPKERFSAEFPKEGPSILRIQQVVRGDSAAYFCASSPAGQGGSITEAFFGQGTRLTVV.

V and J are TRBV2 and TRBJ1-5; D remains ambiguous. V was shortened by 6 bases and J by 3 bases, with 9 bases between the two germline ends. This CDR3 region has 13 residues. The germline V gene encodes CDR1 SNHLY and CDR2 FYNNEI. The CDR3, as DNA: TGTGCCAGCAGCGCCCAGGCCAATCAGCCCCAGCATTTT. Its translation: CASSAQANQPQHF.

The sample holds a few counts of this clone. The chain combines TRBV11-2 with TRBJ1-5, with 7 bases aligning to TRBD1. The CDR3 runs 14 residues. Germline V gene sequence: CDR1 SGHAT, CDR2 FQNNGV. Trimming at V came to 1 base and at J to 9 bases, leaving 6 bases not matched to a gene. CDR3 amino acids: CASSLVQGVPPQHF. The CDR3 DNA reads as TGTGCCAGCAGCTTAGTTCAGGGGGTTCCGCCCCAGCATTTT.

The gene calls are TRBV7-9 and TRBJ1-3; D is possibly TRBD1 (5 bases). Between the trimmed V and J ends, which lost 5 bases and 0 bases, there was a span of 14 bases. This CDR3 spans 16 amino acids. Germline CDR1 and CDR2: SEHNR and FQNEAQ (reference sequence). CDR3 loop: CASSPIGASSGNTIYF. As DNA, the CDR3 is TGTGCCAGCAGCCCCATTGGGGCATCCTCTGGAAACACCATATATTTT.

In this sample, this clone turned up once. The chain recombines TRBV19 with TRBJ1-2; D perhaps matches TRBD1 (5 bases). Germline loops: CDR1 LNHDA, CDR2 SQIVND (reference sequence). Trimming pared 1 base from V and 3 bases from J, leaving 9 bases between. CDR3 length: 14 residues. The CDR3 coding sequence is TGTGCCAGTAGTATAGTAGGGGTCGACTATGGCTACACCTTC. Its protein is CASSIVGVDYGYTF.

The V call is TRBV29-1, the J call TRBJ1-5; 7 nucleotides match TRBD1. Germline CDR1 is SQVTM and CDR2 is ANQGSEA. The V segment lost 5 bases and the J segment 6 bases; nucleotides outside the gene matches: 13. The CDR3 is 15 amino acids. The CDR3 region has the DNA TGCAGCGTTATTGACACAGGGGCCTGGGGTCAGCCCCAGCATTTT. Translating gives CSVIDTGAWGQPQHF. Drawing the rest from reference TRBV29-1 and TRBJ1-5, the complete variable domain is SAVISQKPSRDICQRGTSLTIQCQVDSQVTMMFWYRQQPGQSLTLIATANQGSEATYESGFVIDKFPISRPNLTFSTLTVSNMSPEDSSIYLCSVIDTGAWGQPQHFGDGTRLSIL.

V usage is TRBV28 and J usage is TRBJ1-6; 9 nucleotides align to TRBD1. After removal of 5 bases from V and 5 bases from J, the junction contained 7 bases not matched to a gene. Germline V gene data show CDR1 as MDHEN and CDR2 as SYDVKM. The CDR3 runs 16 residues. This CDR3 reads CASSIRGQGHNSPLHF. CDR3 DNA sequence: TGTGCCAGCAGTATTCGGGGACAGGGCCATAATTCACCCCTCCACTTT.

The chain recombines TRBV2 with TRBJ1-1, with a weak D call TRBD1 (5 bases). This CDR3 contains 15 residues. V was clipped by 7 bases and J by 1 base, with 16 bases between them. The germline V gene encodes CDR1 SNHLY and CDR2 FYNNEI. The chain's CDR3 is CASKPFGRGNTEAFF. CDR3 DNA: TGTGCCAGCAAACCCTTTGGGAGGGGGAACACTGAAGCTTTCTTT.

V and J are TRBV5-1 and TRBJ2-7; TRBD1 matches at 7 bases. Germline V gives CDR1 SGHRS, CDR2 YFSETQ. Unmatched junction bases numbered 10, after V lost 3 bases and J lost 4 bases. The CDR3 sequence is 15 residues long. The CDR3 DNA reads TGCGCCAGCAGCTACCGACAGGGTAGCTTTTACGAGCAGTACTTC. It translates to CASSYRQGSFYEQYF.

This chain uses TRBV5-1 with TRBJ1-6, with 7 positions matching TRBD1. Trimming took 3 bases from V and 8 from J; bases not matched to a gene: 8. The CDR3 is 15 residues long. Germline V gives CDR1 SGHRS, CDR2 YFSETQ. The CDR3 here is CASSWGGQGDSPLHF. DNA of the CDR3: TGCGCCAGCAGCTGGGGTGGGCAGGGGGATTCACCCCTCCACTTT. The full variable domain, its missing parts supplied by reference TRBV5-1 and TRBJ1-6, is KAGVTQTPRYLIKTRGQQVTLSCSPISGHRSVSWYQQTPGQGLQFLFEYFSETQRNKGNFPGRFSGRQFSNSRSEMNVSTLELGDSALYLCASSWGGQGDSPLHFGNGTRLTVT.

V gene TRBV19 combines with J gene TRBJ1-1; no clear D. V lost 3 bases to trimming and J lost 3 bases, with 2 bases between them. Germline assignment: CDR1 LNHDA and CDR2 SQIVND (reference sequence). There are 11 residues in the CDR3. CDR3 sequence (DNA): TGTGCCAGTAGTATCTACACTGAAGCTTTCTTT. Its translation is CASSIYTEAFF.

The chain recombines TRBV5-1 with TRBJ1-2; 9 nucleotides align to TRBD1. CDR1 SGHRS and CDR2 YFSETQ come from the germline V gene. J was trimmed by 0 bases and V by 4 bases; bases with no gene match: 4. The CDR3 contains 15 residues. Here the CDR3 DNA reads TGCGCCAGCAGCCCACAGGGGGCGCCTAACTATGGCTACACCTTC. Its protein product is CASSPQGAPNYGYTF.

The chain combines TRBV10-2 with TRBJ2-2; a possible D gene is TRBD2 (6 bases). The CDR3 runs 13 residues. From germline, CDR1 is WSHSY and CDR2 SAAADI. V lost 6 bases and J lost 8, with 13 bases in between. CDR3 loop: CASRQGLGGELFF. CDR3 bases: TGCGCCAGCAGGCAGGGACTCGGAGGGGAGCTGTTTTTT.

The chain joins TRBV6-1 to TRBJ2-1; D is undetermined. V gave up 4 bases and J gave up 5 bases, with 3 bases separating them. CDR1 MNHNS and CDR2 SASEGT come from the germline V gene. This CDR3 is 11 amino acids long. This CDR3 is CASSVNNEQFF. The CDR3 DNA is TGTGCCAGCAGTGTAAACAATGAGCAGTTCTTC.

In its sample, this clone was seen a few times. The chain joins TRBV7-2 to TRBJ1-2; TRBD1 is a possible D gene (5 bases). Trimming took 7 bases from V and 4 from J, leaving 13 bases between them. The CDR3 has 13 residues. Germline V lookup: CDR1 SGHTA, CDR2 FQGNSA. The CDR3 reads CASTLGGVYGYTF. The CDR3 DNA sequence: TGTGCCAGCACCCTGGGGGGGGTCTATGGCTACACCTTC.